This T cell receptor (beta chain) is drawn from a study of blood T cell repertoires in COVID-19. Study in general: The samples span acute and convalescent COVID-19 from the United States, Italy and Spain.

CDR3 size: 13 residues. CDR1 and CDR2 from the germline V gene are SNHLY and FYNNEI. Trimming cost V 7 bases and J 1 base; bases outside gene matches: 3. Original methodology: Amplification from reference gene primers served as the basis for estimated nucleated cell counts. Clones were sequenced by immunoSEQ multiplex PCR, and TCRdb holds only the in-frame ones, with some missing. V and J calls and clone size are copied from that table; D and trimming were computed from the DNA. The sample contains some 380,000 clones, 81% of which appear only once. The table lists this clone with a few counts. The sample comprised peripheral blood. The rearrangement uses TRBV2 and TRBJ1-2; TRBD1 agrees at 7 bases. The sequence came from a human donor with acute or convalescent COVID-19. The donor label of this sample is uncertain. In DNA, the CDR3 is TGTGCCAGCAAAGGGACAGTTAACTATGGCTACACCTTC. Amino acids: CASKGTVNYGYTF.